This T cell receptor beta chain was profiled in a study of breast tumors, draining lymph nodes, adjacent tissues (dated by TCRdb to between 2015 and 2016). General notes on the study: In breast cancer patients, the study compared the TCR beta repertoires of tumor, adjacent nontumor tissue and axillary lymph nodes. The study was designed to assess the relationships and possible T-cell exchange between tumor, surrounding tissue and draining lymph node repertoires in human breast cancer. Study-wide conclusions, independent of this receptor: The data were considered consistent with the idea that most tumor T cells come from the lymph node and then expand in tumor tissue. Tumors showed preferential V and J gene usage, and their T-cell repertoire diversity fell below that of lymph nodes yet above that of nontumor tissue. Tumor and nontumor tissue repertoires were significantly more similar in luminal-like than in basal-like breast cancer. Rather than being directly demonstrated, the conclusion that tumor T cells originate in lymph nodes was presented as consistent with a hypothesis.

The CDR3, from cysteine to phenylalanine, totals 14 residues. The kept DNA is CDR3 alone, 42 bases in frame from the first base. Sequences SQVTM (CDR1) and ANQGSEA (CDR2) are obtained from the germline V gene. Cut back by 5 bases and 4 bases, the V and J ends lie 15 bases apart. This clonotype was seen ten or more times. Its antigen has not been determined. Nothing much larger sits one base from this clone, and base qualities are not available. Sequencer: Illumina HiSeq 2000. TCR beta chain libraries were generated through multiplex PCR amplification. High-throughput sequencing was used to analyze the amplified TCR beta chain products. TCRdb trimmed public reads at Q25 via fastp, called clones via MiXCR and kept in-frame beta chains. Each CDR3 protein gets just one entry, which takes the most common genes and DNA from the rows behind it. The sample records about 180,000 distinct CDR3 sequences, 30% to 35% of which are singletons. 3.5% to 4.5% of the sample is taken by the ten largest.

The lymph node samples were taken from the axillary draining lymph nodes of breast cancer patients. What was sequenced was axillary lymph node tissue. The receptor was isolated from a female donor with breast cancer. Some clones in this sample may be carry-over from other donors' samples. The rearrangement joined TRBV29-1 to TRBJ1-5; the D gene cannot be named for sure. CDR3 reads: CSVPAPGGNQPQHF. Here is the DNA: TGCAGCGTTCCGGCCCCGGGAGGGAATCAGCCCCAGCATTTT.